Shown below are 10 T cell receptor beta chains from a single sample sequenced in a study of T cell repertoires in cytomegalovirus infection. These receptors' antigens are unknown. TCRdb used MiXCR to reprocess the reads, holding one entry per CDR3 protein. The table lists just under 500,000 distinct CDR3 sequences, more than 30% of them singletons. The source material was cultured PBMCs, sampled from culture after CMV antigen stimulation. These receptors were collected from a human donor in good health (CMV status not recorded). Some clones in this sample may be carry-over from other donors' samples.

The chain joins TRBV7-2 to TRBJ2-3; D perhaps matches TRBD2 (6 bases). This CDR3 is built from 14 residues. Germline CDR1 reads SGHTA; CDR2 reads FQGNSA. Trimming pared 1 base from V and 6 bases from J, leaving 11 bases between. The CDR3 spells CASSLGGEQDTQYF. The CDR3 DNA reads TGTGCCAGCAGCTTAGGGGGGGAACAGGATACGCAGTATTTT. The full variable domain, completed using reference TRBV7-2 and TRBJ2-3, is GAGVSQSPSNKVTEKGKDVELRCDPISGHTALYWYRQSLGQGLEFLIYFQGNSAPDKSGLPSDRFSAERTGGSVSTLTIQRTQQEDSAVYLCASSLGGEQDTQYFGPGTRLTVL.

This clonotype has only a few counts. CDR3 protein: CASSLAAGVTEQFF. The CDR3 region has the DNA TGTGCCAGCAGCTTAGCGGCGGGAGTCACTGAGCAGTTCTTC. V is TRBV7-9 and J is TRBJ2-1; 7 bases are a match to TRBD2. Germline CDR1 reads SEHNR; CDR2 reads FQNEAQ (reference sequence). Trimming at V came to 0 bases and at J to 9 bases, leaving 5 bases not matched to a gene. This CDR3 has 14 amino acids.

The sample holds a few counts of this clonotype. The chain uses TRBV7-2 and TRBJ2-7; no clear D gene. Trimming removed 0 bases from V and 6 bases from J, with 15 bases in between. Germline loops: CDR1 SGHTA, CDR2 FQGNSA. The CDR3 runs 15 residues. This chain's CDR3 is CASSLAEYIPSEQYF. CDR3 nucleotides: TGTGCCAGCAGCTTAGCAGAGTACATTCCCTCCGAGCAGTACTTC.

This clonotype showed up just a few times. V usage is TRBV7-6 and J usage is TRBJ2-7; perhaps TRBD1 as D (6 bases). The CDR3 spans 15 residues. Germline lookup yields CDR1 SGHVS and CDR2 FNYEAQ. Trimming cost V 5 bases and J 0 bases, with 14 bases left between them. CDR3 in amino acids: CASSMQQGSSYEQYF. CDR3 sequence (DNA): TGTGCCAGCAGCATGCAACAGGGATCCTCCTACGAGCAGTACTTC.

This clonotype has only a few counts. CDR3 loop: CASSPGTPRETQYF. The CDR3 nucleotides are TGTGCCAGCAGCCCGGGAACACCAAGGGAGACCCAGTACTTC. The genes are TRBV7-8 and TRBJ2-5; maybe TRBD2 (5 bases). This CDR3 contains 14 residues. Germline V lookup: CDR1 SGHVS, CDR2 FQNEAQ. The V gene lost 5 bases and the J gene lost 5 bases, with 15 bases spanning the gap.

The sample holds a few counts of this clonotype. The rearrangement joins TRBV4-3 to TRBJ2-2; 8 positions match TRBD1. J gave up 6 bases and V 1 base, and 7 bases lay outside the gene matches. The CDR3 consists of 16 residues. The germline V gene encodes CDR1 LGHNA and CDR2 YSLEER. The CDR3 reads CASSQGINRGAGELFF. The CDR3 nucleotides read TGCGCCAGCAGCCAAGGAATTAACAGGGGGGCCGGGGAGCTGTTTTTT.

The chain uses TRBV7-9 and TRBJ1-1; tentative D call: TRBD1 (5 bases). The V and J ends lost 3 bases and 1 base respectively, with 15 bases between them. CDR3 length equals 16 residues. Germline CDR1 SEHNR, CDR2 FQNEAQ (reference sequence). For the CDR3, the DNA is TGTGCCAGCAGCTTGACCAAAGGGGCGAGGAACACTGAAGCTTTCTTT. Its translation is CASSLTKGARNTEAFF.

This clonotype was seen a handful of times. The V and J genes are TRBV11-2 and TRBJ2-2, with 10 nucleotides matching TRBD1. In germline, CDR1 is SGHAT, CDR2 FQNNGV. The trim removed 0 bases at V and 7 bases at J, leaving 5 bases unmatched. The CDR3 extends over 16 amino acids. The CDR3 DNA follows: TGTGCCAGCAGCTTAGAAGGGACAGGGGTGAACGGGGAGCTGTTTTTT. This encodes CASSLEGTGVNGELFF. Full variable domain (remainder filled in from reference TRBV11-2 and TRBJ2-2): EAGVAQSPRYKIIEKRQSVAFWCNPISGHATLYWYQQILGQGPKLLIQFQNNGVVDDSQLPKDRFSAERLKGVDSTLKIQPAKLEDSAVYLCASSLEGTGVNGELFFGEGSRLTVL.

V and J are TRBV7-9 and TRBJ2-1, with TRBD1 matching over 7 bases. CDR3 size: 17 residues. Germline V gives CDR1 SEHNR, CDR2 FQNEAQ (reference sequence). J was trimmed by 4 bases and V by 5 bases; bases with no gene match: 14. The CDR3 DNA sequence: TGTGCCAGCAGCCAAGGGACCGGACAGGCTATGTACAATGAGCAGTTCTTC. Protein product: CASSQGTGQAMYNEQFF.

Remarks on this clonotype: This may be a read error: a much more frequent sequence differs by one nucleotide. As DNA, the CDR3 is TGTACCAGCAGCTTGGGCAGCCTAGCGGGAGGTAACACCGGGGAGCTGTTTTTT. Protein sequence: CTSSLGSLAGGNTGELFF. The chain couples TRBV11-3 to TRBJ2-2; 11 bases are a match to TRBD2. Germline lookup yields CDR1 SGHNT and CDR2 YENEEA. The CDR3 has 18 amino acids.